The T cell receptor beta chain described here comes from a study of cytomegalovirus exposure and HLA in healthy donors (dated by TCRdb to the late 2010s). With regard to the full study: An earlier analysis of 550 to 700 of the donors reported about 290 Gb of sequence data and 100 million to 140 million unique TCR beta sequences from some 180 million T cells. Approximately 310 gigabases of sequencing data and 78 million or so unique TCR sequences were included in an early release covering about 600 HLA-typed donors. Among the roughly 370 genotyped donors, around 81% belonged to the genetic ancestry cluster associated with self-reported Caucasian donors. The study aimed to test whether signatures of past pathogen exposure could be identified by cataloging public T cell receptors. The study profiled the T cell repertoires of more than 500 subjects by immunosequencing and related them to cytomegalovirus serostatus. In addition to the first cohort of 666 subjects, a separate validation cohort of 120 different subjects was used. High-throughput TCR immunosequencing, statistical association of individual TCRs with disease status, and machine learning were combined to predict cytomegalovirus infection status. In a later analysis, previously published TCR beta repertoires from some 640 donors were re-analyzed and high-resolution HLA genotyping was added so that TCR occurrence patterns could be studied. Rather than using new phenotypic data, the later analysis identified candidate immune exposures from TCR beta sequences and from how often those sequences occurred across donors. In an earlier analysis of about 590 of the donors, high-throughput TCR beta sequencing was used to judge whether each TCR beta V gene segment behaved as functional or pseudogenic. Alongside the repertoire data, information on donor age, sex, ethnicity and CMV serostatus was compiled. In a later genetic analysis, genome-wide SNP genotypes for 398 of the 666 donors were used, and that subset was treated as a discovery cohort. Every repertoire in the discovery cohort had been generated on one and the same sequencing platform. HLA typing included class I and class II loci at four-digit resolution. Typing coverage differed by locus: A, B, C, DRB1 and DQB1 were typed in about 620-630 donors, DQA1 in 522, DPA1 in 600 to 610, and DPB1 in around 440. About 5 DR-DQ haplotypes were handled as single units for association and clustering, since linkage in the cohort was strong. Across about 370 genotyped donors of the cohort, an average of roughly 230,000 unique TCR beta nucleotide sequences per donor were sequenced, and roughly a sixth of those sequences were non-productive. The paper as a whole reports these results and caveats: In vitro tests confirmed that three of the cytomegalovirus-associated TCR beta chains recognize cytomegalovirus antigens. According to a later analysis, parvovirus B19, influenza, CMV and Epstein-Barr virus appeared linked to several top co-occurrence clusters. The study gave a list of roughly 150 TCR beta chains associated with cytomegalovirus. Correlated functional status among segregating V segments might be attributable to linkage disequilibrium, but an unknown experimental factor could not be ruled out. The classifier was reported to diagnose cytomegalovirus status with high specificity and sensitivity in both the original cohort and the validation cohort. The authors suggested that the approach could potentially be extended to other disease states and immunological phenotypes. A group of highly shared sequence variants was considered likely to be a technical artifact of the sequencing pipeline. Because counts were too low, 15 or so rarely observed V segments, including chromosome 9 orphons, were excluded from the earlier analysis of fewer than 650 of the donors. In a later genetic analysis, fewer N-insertions in productive TCRs were reported among donors in an Asian-associated ancestry cluster than the approximately 710-donor mean. According to a later analysis, most CMV-associated TCR beta chains appeared to be HLA-restricted, and the HLA associations seemed to be driven largely by CMV exposure. A later analysis associated about 18,000 TCR beta sequences with specific HLA alleles at a false discovery rate of 0.05. An earlier analysis of approximately 600 of the donors showed that most TCR beta V segments appeared in productive rearrangements either about 87% or about 30% of the time, which broadly matched IMGT annotations. HLA typing was unavailable for some donors at each locus, so association tests used only the typed subset. A further reported finding was that TCR beta sequences accurately predicted the HLA-A and HLA-B alleles for most subjects in the first cohort. A later genetic analysis associated a missense DCLRE1C variant with V-gene and J-gene trimming of TCR beta chains, and an independent cohort replicated the association. Some IMGT-functional V segments, including TRBV6-2 and TRBV6-3, could not be told apart with the 87-base-pair reads, so those segments were excluded. The only immune exposure information available for the cohort was CMV serostatus. A later analysis found that HLA-associated TCR beta chains were more clonally expanded and had lower generation probabilities than equally common non-associated chains. A later analysis found that TCR association rates varied across HLA loci, with DRB1 alleles showing the most associated TCRs and HLA-C alleles the fewest. Sequencing depth was assumed to be roughly uniform across donors in the presence/absence analyses, though that assumption may not hold. Only TCR beta chains were sequenced in this cohort, and the absence of alpha or paired-chain data limited detectable features. Strong co-occurrence of HLA alleles, especially DR and DQ, made assigning TCR associations to individual alleles difficult. Most TCR sequences were observed very rarely across donors, whereas some public TCRs were present in many individuals.

Worth noting for this clone: The clone's antigen remains unknown. No much larger clonotype is one base removed from it; base qualities were not supplied.

Preparation of the library involved the immunoSEQ multiplex PCR assay. A mixture of 60 forward primers for TCR Vbeta segments and 13 reverse primers for TCR Jbeta segments was used in the multiplex PCR. The CDR3 region of rearranged TCR beta genes was amplified from genomic DNA with a multiplex PCR assay. The amplified TCR beta libraries were sequenced on the Illumina HiSeq System as 87-base-pair reads. The study's processing was this. Across the 700 or so repertoires, a later analysis counted approximately 75 million unique TCR beta chains, 9 million to 14 million of which were shared by at least two donors. A nearest-neighbor algorithm error-corrected the raw reads and collapsed the reads into unique sequences, merging closely related sequences to remove PCR and sequencing errors. V, D and J gene segments were assigned by aligning CDR3 sequences to IMGT reference sequences. For a sequence to be retained, at least a six-nucleotide match to both a V gene segment and a J gene segment was required. Rearrangements were called productive when the CDR3 lacked stop codons and stayed in frame with V and J; all others were non-productive. Following IMGT convention, CDR3 was defined as the stretch from the second conserved V-encoded cysteine to the conserved J-encoded phenylalanine. In an earlier analysis of around 640 of the donors, sequences lacking an unambiguous match to a single V gene segment were excluded. An earlier analysis of almost 600 of the donors classified V segments as functional when productive rearrangements were above 56.7% and as segregating when the standard deviation between donors was above 5%. A statistical classification framework was built for diagnosing cytomegalovirus status from the catalog of TCR beta chain sequences. In a later analysis, V and J genes were assigned by comparing TCR nucleotide sequences against IMGT/GENE-DB human TR gene sequences. The TCRdist pipeline was used in a later analysis to assign CDR3 sequences and most-parsimonious VDJ recombination scenarios. A later analysis defined each TCR beta chain by its CDR3 amino acid sequence plus V-gene family, and excluded reads lacking a unique V-gene family. To address suspected cross-contamination and a sequencing artifact, a later analysis removed around 600 highly shared, low-generation-probability nucleotide sequences. For each public chain, a later analysis derived a clonal expansion index from normalized ranks of inferred template counts within each repertoire. In a later analysis, generation probabilities were computed using a VDJ recombination model fitted to out-of-frame rearrangements, and the results were checked against IGoR. Hypergeometric tests were used in a later analysis to score TCR-TCR, TCR-HLA and TCR-CMV co-occurrence, with a repertoire-size bias correction applied to the TCR pairs. To estimate false discovery rates, a later analysis permuted the HLA or CMV assignments 20 times. A later analysis grouped co-occurring TCRs with DBSCAN, adding TCRdist sequence similarity when clustering within HLA-allele-positive subsets. Co-occurrence clustering excluded repertoires with fewer than 30,000 or more than 120,000 public chains, plus five with anomalous nucleotide sharing. Imported from immuneACCESS, the table was reduced by TCRdb to in-frame sequences with V and J called. These copies leave out some clones; in studies compared against another copy, an unresolved V gene accounts for under half, and the cause of the remainder is not known. D and trimming were read from the DNA, whereas the V and J calls and clone size are those reported in that table. The sample profile shows around 130,000 clones; roughly 84% of them were found once. Together, the top ten hold approximately 2.5% of the sample.

CDR1 is given as SQVTM and CDR2 as ANQGSEA, both from the germline V gene. The junction shows trimming of 5 bases on V and 1 base on J, plus 12 bases between the germline ends. The CDR3 has 14 amino acids, counting the end cysteine and phenylalanine. Kept here is only the CDR3 DNA, which spans 42 bases and is read in frame from base 1. The cohort comprised fewer than 750 healthy bone marrow donors. All cohort members were sampled while nominally healthy, although unrecorded immune exposures were likely present. The donor tested CMV seronegative, placing the donor among the approximately 400 seronegative members of the cohort. A peripheral blood sample was provided by each donor, and peripheral blood mononuclear cells were used for TCR beta sequencing. The Qiagen DNeasy Blood Extraction Kit was used to extract genomic DNA from the blood cell samples.

The sequenced material came from PBMCs. Rearrangement joined TRBV29-1 to TRBJ2-1, with the D gene uncertain. The receptor's source is a man aged 50-59 years in good health and CMV-seronegative. The CDR3 here reads CSVPRGGSYNEQFF. The nucleotides are TGCAGCGTTCCTCGTGGCGGATCCTACAATGAGCAGTTCTTC.